This TCR beta chain comes out of a study of control samples from healthy donors and cancer patients (dated by TCRdb to the early 2020s). Via the germline V gene, CDR1 is ENHRY and CDR2 SYGVKD. The CDR3 covers 15 residues, taking in both the cysteine and the phenylalanine. Only the CDR3 portion is preserved as DNA: 45 bases, with reading frame beginning at the first base. Ends trimmed: V by 6 bases, J by 0 bases; bases unmatched to a gene: 4. To prepare the library, the immunoSEQ multiplex PCR assay was applied. TCRdb limited this immuneACCESS table to in-frame rearrangements with V and J called. A share of clones is missing; checked studies link under half to unresolved V genes, and the rest is unexplained. This sample comprises about 170,000 clones, around 92% of them detected only once. The ten largest make up 2% to 2.5% of the sample. This clone was counted a single time. Its antigen specificity is not known. Base qualities are not recorded, but no much larger clone differs from it by a single base.

The receptor was derived from a woman aged 40 to 50 in good health. The chain links TRBV10-3 with TRBJ2-3; 9 bases in between match TRBD2. Sequenced input: blood. The CDR3 region reads CAIRAGGLSTDTQYF. Read as DNA, the sequence is TGTGCCATCAGGGCGGGGGGGCTTAGCACAGATACGCAGTATTTT.